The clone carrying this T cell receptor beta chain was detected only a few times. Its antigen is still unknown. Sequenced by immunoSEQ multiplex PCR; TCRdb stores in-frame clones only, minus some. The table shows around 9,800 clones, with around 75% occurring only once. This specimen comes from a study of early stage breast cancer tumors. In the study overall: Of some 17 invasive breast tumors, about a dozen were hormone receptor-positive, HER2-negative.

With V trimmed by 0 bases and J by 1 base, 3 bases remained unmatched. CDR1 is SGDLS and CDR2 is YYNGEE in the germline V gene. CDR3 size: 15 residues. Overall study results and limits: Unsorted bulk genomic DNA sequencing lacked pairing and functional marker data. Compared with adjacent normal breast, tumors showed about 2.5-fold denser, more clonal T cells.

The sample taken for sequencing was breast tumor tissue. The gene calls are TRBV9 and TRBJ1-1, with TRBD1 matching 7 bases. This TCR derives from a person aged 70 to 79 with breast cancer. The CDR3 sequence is CASSVGTGANTEAFF. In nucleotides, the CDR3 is TGTGCCAGCAGCGTAGGCACAGGGGCGAACACTGAAGCTTTCTTT.